The 9 T cell receptor beta chains presented below share a single source sample, sequenced in a study of blood T cells in healthy people across ages. A second roughly 7 to 12 cycle PCR used barcoded and J-beta primers. TCRdb reanalysed the 5' RACE reads using MiXCR and keeps one entry per CDR3 protein. The data show over a million distinct CDR3 sequences, around 42% seen once. Sequenced input: blood. These receptors originate from a woman between 18 and 30 years old in good health.

The rearrangement uses TRBV19 and TRBJ1-5; 7 bases agree with TRBD1. V shed 11 bases, J shed 1 base, and the junction held 14 bases outside the gene matches. The CDR3 is made up of 16 amino acids. Per the germline V gene, CDR1 is LNHDA and CDR2 is SQIVND (reference sequence). As DNA, the CDR3 is TGTGCCTCGACGGCGAGGGGGCGGGGGAGCAATCAGCCCCAGCATTTT. It yields the protein CASTARGRGSNQPQHF.

V usage is TRBV5-5 and J usage is TRBJ1-3; D may be TRBD1 (5 bases). Germline CDR1 reads SGHKS; CDR2 reads YYEKEE (reference sequence). This CDR3 region has 15 residues. Trimming pared 1 base from V and 0 bases from J, leaving 8 bases between. CDR3 sequence reads: CASSLWGISGNTIYF. Here the CDR3 DNA reads TGTGCCAGCAGCTTGTGGGGGATCTCTGGAAACACCATATATTTT.

This clonotype was observed a few times. The chain carries TRBV10-3 and TRBJ2-5; D call uncertain. This CDR3 region has 15 residues. The V end was cut by 0 bases, the J end by 2 bases, with 10 bases between. The germline CDR1 and CDR2 sequences are ENHRY and SYGVKD. The CDR3 coding sequence is TGTGCCATCAGTGAGTCTCAGGCCCCTCAAGAGACCCAGTACTTC. Its translation is CAISESQAPQETQYF.

V and J are TRBV10-3 and TRBJ2-2; D may be TRBD2 (5 bases). Trimming pared 2 bases from V and 3 bases from J, leaving 7 bases between. In germline, CDR1 is ENHRY, CDR2 SYGVKD. This CDR3 spans 14 amino acids. DNA of the CDR3: TGTGCCATCAGTGAGAACGGGGACACCGGGGAGCTGTTTTTT. Protein product: CAISENGDTGELFF.

This clonotype was seen only once. This chain joins TRBV10-1 and TRBJ2-1; D could derive from TRBD1 or TRBD2 (7 bases each). V lost 3 bases and J 13 bases, leaving 16 bases between the germline ends. The CDR3 contains 13 residues. In germline, CDR1 is WNHNN, CDR2 SYGVQD (reference sequence). The CDR3 sequence is CASSEPQGRVQFF. CDR3 bases: TGCGCCAGCAGTGAACCACAGGGGAGGGTTCAGTTCTTC.

This rearrangement joins TRBV3-1 to TRBJ2-3, with D maybe TRBD2 (5 bases). This CDR3 has 15 residues. The germline V gene has CDR1 LGHDT and CDR2 YNNKEL (reference sequence). V lost 0 bases to trimming and J lost 5 bases, with 12 bases between them. The CDR3 nucleotides read TGTGCCAGCAGCCAAGATCTCCCCGGGGTAGATACGCAGTATTTT. Its translation: CASSQDLPGVDTQYF.

Regarding this clonotype: Relative to the germline gene, one junction end is altered; a read error may explain this. V is TRBV30 and J is TRBJ2-1; D perhaps matches TRBD2 (5 bases). Germline CDR1 GTSNPN, CDR2 SVGIG (reference sequence). This CDR3 has 14 residues. The CDR3: CAWTGVSSYNEQFF. CDR3 coding DNA: TGCGCCTGGACCGGGGTTAGCTCCTACAATGAGCAGTTCTTC.

The V and J genes are TRBV18 and TRBJ2-7; 7 nucleotides align to TRBD2. V lost 3 bases and J lost 3; bases outside the gene matches: 5. The V gene's germline CDR1 is KGHSH and CDR2 LQKENI. The CDR3 covers 14 residues. The CDR3 region is CASSPLGGDYEQYF. CDR3 nucleotide sequence: TGTGCCAGCTCACCGCTGGGGGGGGACTACGAGCAGTACTTC. Based on the CDR3 plus reference TRBV18 and TRBJ2-7, the full variable domain is NAGVMQNPRHLVRRRGQEARLRCSPMKGHSHVYWYRQLPEEGLKFMVYLQKENIIDESGMPKERFSAEFPKEGPSILRIQQVVRGDSAAYFCASSPLGGDYEQYFGPGTRLTVT.

This clonotype showed up many times. In DNA, the CDR3 is TGCGCCAGCAGCGGGGACAGCCGGAAATACGAGCAGTACTTC. Residues: CASSGDSRKYEQYF. The chain has TRBV5-1 and TRBJ2-7; 7 bases align to TRBD1. With 4 bases clipped from V and 4 bases from J, the junction kept 8 bases outside the gene matches. Germline CDR1 and CDR2: SGHRS and YFSETQ. This CDR3 has 14 amino acids. The full variable domain, with the rest looked up from reference TRBV5-1 and TRBJ2-7, is KAGVTQTPRYLIKTRGQQVTLSCSPISGHRSVSWYQQTPGQGLQFLFEYFSETQRNKGNFPGRFSGRQFSNSRSEMNVSTLELGDSALYLCASSGDSRKYEQYFGPGTRLTVT.